This TCR beta chain was found in a study of T cell responses to AZD1222 COVID-19 vaccine. The CDR3 spans 15 residues. Between the trimmed V and J ends, which lost 10 bases and 7 bases, there was a span of 20 bases. Germline assignment: CDR1 SNHLY and CDR2 FYNNEI. Repertoires were generated with immunoSEQ multiplex PCR, while TCRdb's copy carries only in-frame clones and drops some. The sample lists over 100,000 clones, 91% occurring once. The source material was peripheral blood, sampled on day 0 of AZD1222 vaccination. The receptor was isolated from an adult in good health. The V gene is TRBV2, the J gene TRBJ1-6, with D possibly matching TRBD1 (6 bases). DNA of the CDR3: TGTGCCACCATCTTAGGGACAATAGGGAATTCACCCCTCCACTTT. Its protein is CATILGTIGNSPLHF.